This T cell receptor beta chain was obtained from a study of molecular identifiers for immune sequencing clone quantification. TCRdb re-called the PCR reads through MiXCR, storing one row per CDR3 protein. The table has about 510,000 distinct CDR3 sequences, over 20% seen once. This clonotype came up many times. The antigen is not known. CDR3 length equals 18 residues. V lost 0 bases, J lost 3 bases, and 16 bases stayed unmatched. Germline CDR1 and CDR2: GTSNPN and SVGIG (reference sequence). Findings and caveats of the study: Jurkat TCR RNA spiked in from one cell could reportedly be detected among approximately 980,000 naive cells.

The V and J genes are TRBV30 and TRBJ1-1; 7 bases line up with TRBD1. Source material: naive CD8+ T cells from blood, with Jurkat cell RNA spiked in. This sample's subset: FACS-sorted CD8+CD4-CCR7+CD45RA+ naive T cells. This clonotype was sampled from a human donor in good health. Some libraries in this study had Jurkat cell RNA spiked in. The CDR3 sequence is CAWSVALEFTDRDTEAFF. The CDR3, as DNA: TGTGCCTGGAGTGTGGCTTTGGAGTTTACTGACAGGGACACTGAAGCTTTCTTT.